This TCR beta chain comes out of a study of blood T cell repertoires in COVID-19. Germline V lookup: CDR1 MDHEN, CDR2 SYDVKM. The CDR3 extends over 13 amino acids. Trimming left V 5 bases short and J 8 bases short, with 14 bases between. The data were produced by immunoSEQ multiplex PCR, yet TCRdb's version contains in-frame clones alone and is incomplete. The repertoire holds 200,000 to 250,000 clones, with approximately 80% as singletons. V and J are TRBV28 and TRBJ2-3; tentative D call: TRBD2 (6 bases). The clonotype was recovered from a woman older than 75 with COVID-19, enrolled during active disease. Sequencing used peripheral blood. DNA for the CDR3: TGTGCCAGCAGTCCGGCCAAGGGAGGTACGCAGTATTTT. Protein: CASSPAKGGTQYF.